These 4 T cell receptor beta chains were all obtained from the same sample, sequenced in a study of cytomegalovirus exposure and HLA in healthy donors. Primers included in the PCR were 60 Vbeta and 13 Jbeta primers. TCRdb's table, derived via immunoSEQ multiplex PCR, lists solely in-frame clones and lacks some. This sample has approximately 88,000 clones; approximately 76% occur once, and the top ten carry 5.3%. Sequenced sample: PBMCs. These receptors all stem from a man aged 25-40 years in good health and CMV-seropositive.

The rearrangement joins TRBV7-8 to TRBJ1-3; D gene unclear. The CDR3 runs 17 residues. Looked up from germline, CDR1 is SGHVS and CDR2 is FQNEAQ. The germline V and J ends were trimmed by 0 bases and 0 bases, with 12 bases remaining between them. The CDR3 loop is CASSLASRLSSGNTIYF. The CDR3 DNA follows: TGTGCCAGCAGCTTAGCGTCACGATTGAGCTCTGGAAACACCATATATTTT.

The V call is TRBV15, the J call TRBJ1-2; 10 nucleotides match TRBD1. Germline loops: CDR1 LNHNV, CDR2 YYDKDF (reference sequence). V gave up 8 bases and J gave up 5 bases; unmatched junction bases: 2. The CDR3 is made up of 12 amino acids. The CDR3 spells CATGTGDYGYTF. CDR3 sequence (DNA): TGTGCCACCGGGACAGGGGATTATGGCTACACCTTC.

The rearrangement links TRBV29-1 to TRBJ2-7, with a weak D call TRBD1 (6 bases). Trimming took 4 bases from V and 3 from J, leaving 13 bases between them. CDR1 is SQVTM, CDR2 ANQGSEA, per germline. The CDR3 consists of 13 residues. This CDR3 is CSVALSGVYEQYF. The CDR3 DNA sequence: TGCAGCGTTGCATTATCAGGGGTCTACGAGCAGTACTTC.

This rearrangement joins TRBV5-1 to TRBJ1-5; possibly TRBD1 for D (6 bases). Germline CDR1 SGHRS, CDR2 YFSETQ. The ends were cut back, 5 bases at V and 5 bases at J, with 14 bases in the middle. This CDR3 spans 14 amino acids. The chain's CDR3 is CASSSTGRDQPQHF. CDR3 DNA sequence: TGCGCCAGCAGTTCCACAGGGAGAGATCAGCCCCAGCATTTT.